This T cell receptor (beta chain) was recorded in a study of blood T cells in healthy people across ages. A note on this clonotype: One base away lies a much larger clone, so this may be a sequencing read error.

Germline CDR1 is SGHAT and CDR2 is FQNNGV. The CDR3 has 15 residues. Primed by a sample-barcoded 5' primer and a J-beta primer mix, a second PCR proceeded for 7 to 11 cycles. Per sample, CDR3-containing paired-end reads numbered at least 2.5 million. TCRdb analysed the 5' RACE reads with MiXCR anew, one entry per CDR3 protein. The data contain 600,000 or so distinct CDR3 sequences, 25% to 35% of them seen just once; the ten biggest clones take up 15% to 17%. Sample: blood. The receptor's source is a woman of 80 years or more in good health. The chain joins TRBV11-2 to TRBJ2-1; D is unclear. CDR3 region: CASSFELSSCNEQFF. In DNA form, the CDR3 reads TGTGCCAGCAGCTTTGAGTTGAGCTCCTGCAATGAGCAGTTCTTC.